This TCR beta chain is from a study of CD8+CD57+ T cells in acquired aplastic anemia. Study outcomes and limitations: Patients and controls were not found to differ significantly in CD8+ Simpson's diversity. Patients and controls shared 25 to 35 CD8+ CDR3 sequences, highly expressed in patients. Diversity was reduced in patient CD8+CD57+ cells relative to total CD4+ and CD8+ pools.

The V segment lost 1 base and the J segment 0 bases; nucleotides outside the gene matches: 6. CDR3 length equals 17 residues. CDR1 and CDR2 (germline): LGHDT, YNNKEL (reference sequence). This clonotype was seen a handful of times. Its cognate antigen is unknown. Genomic DNA, serving as template, underwent TCR beta VDJ and CDR3 profiling. In TCRdb, the reads were re-called with MiXCR into one record per CDR3 protein. The sample contains about 16,000 distinct CDR3 sequences, 37% of which appear only once. Before being chosen for sequencing, patients had shown CD8+CD57+ cell expansion by flow cytometry. Bead enrichment of CD8+CD57+ cells gave a mean 1.6 ug DNA.

The chain carries TRBV3-1 and TRBJ2-5, with 9 bases lining up with TRBD2. The specimen was CD8+CD57+ T cells sorted from PBMCs. Described subset: bead-enriched CD8+CD57+ effector memory T cells from SAA patients. The sequence was collected from a human donor with aplastic anemia. Here the CDR3 DNA reads TGTGCCAGCAGCCAAGTGGGACTAGCTTTGTACCAAGAGACCCAGTACTTC. This encodes CASSQVGLALYQETQYF.